Following are 8 T cell receptor beta chains from one sample sequenced in a study of sequential checkpoint blockade in melanoma. Assay: immunoSEQ multiplex PCR; the TCRdb copy retains only in-frame clones and omits some. The table shows about 13,000 clones, with around 73% occurring only once. As for treatment: randomized to nivolumab then ipilimumab (arm A) or the reverse (arm B). The specimen was CD8+ T cells sorted from blood (inferred from file names), collected from a patient given nivolumab and ipilimumab in sequence. The receptors were sampled from a human donor with melanoma.

The chain carries TRBV7-6 and TRBJ1-3, with 9 bases identical to TRBD1. Losses at the gene ends were 5 bases for V and 7 bases for J; bases not matched to a gene: 18. CDR3 length: 18 amino acids. The germline V gene encodes CDR1 SGHVS and CDR2 FNYEAQ. The DNA of the CDR3 is TGTGCCAGCAGCCCACGCCAACCTCGGGACAGGGAGATGAACACCATATATTTT. Translating gives CASSPRQPRDREMNTIYF.

This clone was counted between two and nine times. The rearrangement joins TRBV4-2 to TRBJ1-2; 9 nucleotides match TRBD1. CDR3 length equals 16 residues. The V and J ends lost 5 bases and 8 bases, in that order; junction bases with no gene match: 15. From germline, CDR1 is LGHNA and CDR2 YNFKEQ. The CDR3 here is CASSLTPPRQGEGYTF. The CDR3 nucleotides read TGTGCCAGCAGCTTAACCCCACCTCGACAGGGGGAAGGCTACACCTTC.

The rearrangement uses TRBV2 and TRBJ2-4, with 14 bases identical to TRBD2. The CDR3 loop spans 18 amino acids. The ends lost 6 bases at V and 1 base at J; junction bases unmatched: 8. The V gene's germline CDR1 is SNHLY and CDR2 FYNNEI. CDR3 protein: CASRLTSGGARAKNIQYF. For the CDR3, the DNA is TGTGCCAGCAGGCTGACTAGCGGGGGGGCGAGGGCCAAAAACATTCAGTACTTC. Full variable domain (remainder filled in from reference TRBV2 and TRBJ2-4): EPEVTQTPSHQVTQMGQEVILRCVPISNHLYFYWYRQILGQKVEFLVSFYNNEISEKSEIFDDQFSVERPDGSNFTLKIRSTKLEDSAMYFCASRLTSGGARAKNIQYFGAGTRLSVL.

This chain uses TRBV19 with TRBJ2-2; maybe TRBD2 (5 bases). The CDR3 contains 13 residues. V was cut by 3 bases and J by 6 bases, with 8 bases left in between. Germline CDR1 reads LNHDA; CDR2 reads SQIVND (reference sequence). CDR3: CASSIGDSGELFF. The CDR3 DNA follows: TGTGCCAGTAGTATCGGGGATTCCGGGGAGCTGTTTTTT.

This chain connects TRBV6-5 to TRBJ2-7; 12 nucleotides match TRBD2. The V and J ends lost 5 bases and 7 bases, in that order; junction bases with no gene match: 6. Germline V CDR1 and CDR2: MNHEY, SVGAGI. The CDR3 is 14 residues long. As DNA, the CDR3 is TGTGCCAGCAGTGGGACTAGCGGGTTGTGGGAGCAGTACTTC. It codes for CASSGTSGLWEQYF.

The rearrangement links TRBV5-1 to TRBJ2-1; TRBD1 might be the D (5 bases). The CDR3 length is 17 residues. Germline V lookup: CDR1 SGHRS, CDR2 YFSETQ. V shed 0 bases and J shed 0 bases, with 13 bases lying between them. CDR3 in DNA: TGCGCCAGCAGCTTGGCAGGGCCCGATAGCTCCTACAATGAGCAGTTCTTC. This gives the protein CASSLAGPDSSYNEQFF. The full variable domain, in which reference TRBV5-1 and TRBJ2-1 provide the parts outside the CDR3, is KAGVTQTPRYLIKTRGQQVTLSCSPISGHRSVSWYQQTPGQGLQFLFEYFSETQRNKGNFPGRFSGRQFSNSRSEMNVSTLELGDSALYLCASSLAGPDSSYNEQFFGPGTRLTVL.

This clone was observed once. The genes are TRBV4-1 and TRBJ2-5, with 10 nucleotides matching TRBD1. Germline V CDR1 and CDR2: MGHRA, YSYEKL. V lost 0 bases to trimming and J lost 5 bases; unmatched junction nucleotides: 12. The CDR3 length is 18 residues. CDR3 in amino acids: CASSQEVAGTGEMETQYF. The CDR3 region has the DNA TGCGCCAGCAGCCAAGAGGTGGCCGGGACAGGGGAGATGGAGACCCAGTACTTC.

The V gene is TRBV29-1, the J gene TRBJ2-1; no definite D call. The CDR3 length is 10 residues. V lost 4 bases and J 10 bases, leaving 8 bases between the germline ends. CDR1 is SQVTM and CDR2 is ANQGSEA in the germline V gene. CDR3 sequence reads: CSVGAVEQFF. The CDR3 DNA sequence: TGCAGCGTTGGGGCAGTAGAGCAGTTCTTC.